These 8 T cell receptor beta chains originate from one sample sequenced in a study of T-cell reconstitution after alpha-beta-depleted transplantation in children. For TCRbeta, the library was prepared with unique molecular identifiers. From the PCR reads, TCRdb called clonotypes with MiXCR, one entry per CDR3 protein. Among around 270,000 distinct CDR3 sequences, about a tenth were seen once, and the ten largest hold roughly 7.1%. The sequenced sample was PBMCs, obtained before TCRalphabeta/CD19-depleted stem cell transplant. The receptor set was obtained from a boy under two years old with acute myeloid leukemia, due to receive a stem cell transplant.

This sequence joins TRBV12-3 or TRBV12-4 and TRBJ1-5; 7 nucleotides agree with TRBD1. This CDR3 is built from 19 residues. J gave up 2 bases and V 3 bases, and 16 bases lay outside the gene matches. CDR3 sequence: CASSFSALRPGGRNQPQHF. The CDR3 coding sequence is TGTGCCAGCAGTTTTTCGGCGCTTCGGCCAGGGGGACGCAATCAGCCCCAGCATTTT.

V is TRBV7-9 and J is TRBJ1-4, with a tentative D call TRBD1 (6 bases). This CDR3 region has 15 residues. Germline V gene data show CDR1 as SEHNR and CDR2 as FQNEAQ (reference sequence). Trimming took off 5 bases at V and 7 bases at J, with 17 bases between the two ends. The CDR3 sequence: CASSPTQGPGEKLFF. CDR3 bases: TGTGCCAGCAGCCCGACCCAGGGGCCGGGTGAAAAACTGTTTTTT.

This clonotype has ten or more counts. The chain is built from TRBV3-1 and TRBJ2-5; the D gene is possibly TRBD2 (5 bases). The CDR3 is made up of 17 amino acids. The germline CDR1 and CDR2 sequences are LGHDT and YNNKEL (reference sequence). The V end lost 2 bases, the J end lost 0 bases, and 16 bases lay between the germline ends. The CDR3 nucleotides read TGTGCCAGCAGCCAACCCGACTACTTGCTATACCAAGAGACCCAGTACTTC. Residues: CASSQPDYLLYQETQYF.

As to this clonotype: Possible read error: a much larger clone is one base away. CDR3: CASSAQTADNEQFF. The CDR3 bases are TGTGCCAGCAGTGCCCAGACCGCAGACAATGAGCAGTTCTTC. The gene calls are TRBV12-3 or TRBV12-4 and TRBJ2-1; D gene unclear. V lost 5 bases and J lost 5, with 13 bases in between. This CDR3 comprises 14 residues.

This clonotype was recorded many times. CDR3 bases: TGTGCCAGCAGCCAAGGACCGGCGACCGGGGAGCTGTTTTTT. It yields the protein CASSQGPATGELFF. V and J are TRBV4-2 and TRBJ2-2; D gene uncertain. CDR3 length equals 14 residues. V was shortened by 1 base and J by 5 bases, with 8 bases between the two germline ends. From germline, CDR1 is LGHNA and CDR2 YNFKEQ.

In this sample, this clonotype turned up many times. V gene TRBV12-3 or TRBV12-4 combines with J gene TRBJ1-6, with D tentatively TRBD1 (6 bases). This CDR3 contains 14 residues. Trimming left V 2 bases short and J 10 bases short, with 12 bases between. The CDR3 protein is CASSLNGRGSPLHF. CDR3 DNA: TGTGCCAGCAGTTTAAACGGCAGGGGATCACCCCTCCACTTT.

This clonotype turned up a few times. CDR3 DNA: TGCGCCAGCAGCCAAGTAATAGCGGGAGGGCCGTTAAATGAGCAGTTCTTC. Its translation is CASSQVIAGGPLNEQFF. The rearrangement uses TRBV4-3 and TRBJ2-1, with TRBD2 matching 11 bases. The germline V gene has CDR1 LGHNA and CDR2 YSLEER. Trimming took 1 base from V and 7 from J; bases not matched to a gene: 9. There are 17 residues in the CDR3.

Comment on this clonotype: Possible read error: a much larger clone is one base away. The chain recombines TRBV20-1 with TRBJ2-7; 8 bases are shared with TRBD1. Losses at the gene ends were 0 bases for V and 6 bases for J; bases not matched to a gene: 10. The V gene's germline CDR1 is DFQATT and CDR2 SNEGSKA (reference sequence). The CDR3 spans 15 residues. The CDR3 here is CSARDMGTGACEQYF. CDR3 nucleotides: TGCAGTGCTAGAGATATGGGGACAGGAGCCTGCGAGCAGTACTTC.